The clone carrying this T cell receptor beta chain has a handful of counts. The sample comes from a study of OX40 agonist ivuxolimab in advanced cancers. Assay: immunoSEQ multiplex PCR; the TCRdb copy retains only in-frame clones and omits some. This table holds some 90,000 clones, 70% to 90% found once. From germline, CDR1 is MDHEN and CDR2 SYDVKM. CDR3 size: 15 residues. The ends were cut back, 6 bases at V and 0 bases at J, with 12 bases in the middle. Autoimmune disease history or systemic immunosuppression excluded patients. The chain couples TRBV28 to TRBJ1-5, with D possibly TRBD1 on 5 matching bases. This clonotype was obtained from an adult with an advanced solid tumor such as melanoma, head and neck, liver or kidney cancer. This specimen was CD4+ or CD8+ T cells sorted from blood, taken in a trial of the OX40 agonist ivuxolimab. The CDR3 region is CASRGTGSSNQPQHF. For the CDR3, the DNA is TGTGCCAGCAGGGGAACAGGATCTAGCAATCAGCCCCAGCATTTT. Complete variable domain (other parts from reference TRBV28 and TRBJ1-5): DVKVTQSSRYLVKRTGEKVFLECVQDMDHENMFWYRQDPGLGLRLIYFSYDVKMKEKGDIPEGYSVSREKKERFSLILESASTNQTSMYLCASRGTGSSNQPQHFGDGTRLSIL.